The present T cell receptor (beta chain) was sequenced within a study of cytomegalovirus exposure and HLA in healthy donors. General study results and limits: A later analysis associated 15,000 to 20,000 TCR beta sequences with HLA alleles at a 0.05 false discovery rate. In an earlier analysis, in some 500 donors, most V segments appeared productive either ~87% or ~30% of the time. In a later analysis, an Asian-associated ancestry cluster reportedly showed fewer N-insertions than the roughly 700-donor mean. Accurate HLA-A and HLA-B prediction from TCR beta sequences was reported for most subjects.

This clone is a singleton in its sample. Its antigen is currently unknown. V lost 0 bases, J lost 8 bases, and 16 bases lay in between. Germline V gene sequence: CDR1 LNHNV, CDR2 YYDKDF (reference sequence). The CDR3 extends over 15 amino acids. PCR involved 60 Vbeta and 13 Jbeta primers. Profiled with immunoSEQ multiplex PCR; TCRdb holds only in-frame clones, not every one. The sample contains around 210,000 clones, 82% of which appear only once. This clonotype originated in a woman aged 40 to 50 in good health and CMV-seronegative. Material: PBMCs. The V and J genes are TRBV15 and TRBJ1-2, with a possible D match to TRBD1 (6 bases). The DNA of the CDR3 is TGTGCCACCAGCAGAGATACAGGGACCCTAGGGGGCTACACCTTC. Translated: CATSRDTGTLGGYTF.